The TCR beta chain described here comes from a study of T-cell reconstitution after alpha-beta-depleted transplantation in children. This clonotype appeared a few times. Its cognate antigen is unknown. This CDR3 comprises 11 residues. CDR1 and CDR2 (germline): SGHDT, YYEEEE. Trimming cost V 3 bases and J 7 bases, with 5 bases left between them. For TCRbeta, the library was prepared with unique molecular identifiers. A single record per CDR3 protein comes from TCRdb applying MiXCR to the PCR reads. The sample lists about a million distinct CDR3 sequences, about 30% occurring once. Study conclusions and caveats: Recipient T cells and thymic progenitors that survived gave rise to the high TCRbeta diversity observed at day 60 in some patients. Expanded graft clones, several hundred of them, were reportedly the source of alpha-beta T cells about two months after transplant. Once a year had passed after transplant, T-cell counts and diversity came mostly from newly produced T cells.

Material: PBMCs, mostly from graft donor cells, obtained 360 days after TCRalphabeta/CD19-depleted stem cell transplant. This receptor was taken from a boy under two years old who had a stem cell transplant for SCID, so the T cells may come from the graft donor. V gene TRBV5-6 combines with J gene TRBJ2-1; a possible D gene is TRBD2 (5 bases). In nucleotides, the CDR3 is TGTGCCAGCAGCTGGAGGAATGAGCAGTTCTTC. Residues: CASSWRNEQFF.